This T cell receptor (beta chain) derives from a study of shared clonotypes between healthy human individuals. On the study more broadly: Used for every donor were three CD4 naive, three CD4 memory, two CD8 naive and one CD8 memory plate.

With regard to this clone: Its antigen remains unidentified. Other nucleotide sequences in the sample specify the same CDR3.

Study observations and caveats: Sharing across four donors was highest in naive CD4 (around 5%) and lowest in memory CD8 (0.4%).

Germline CDR1 reads SEHNR; CDR2 reads FQNEAQ (reference sequence). The V gene lost 5 bases and the J gene lost 0 bases, with 11 bases spanning the gap. The CDR3 contains 14 residues. Deep-level running was used for the assay. Using about 190 ng DNA, approximately 27,000 T cell genomes, the sorted-subset replicate PCRs were run. Libraries were prepared by immunoSEQ multiplex PCR; TCRdb keeps only in-frame clonotypes and omits some of them. This table holds about 960,000 clones, over 75% found once. Sequenced input: memory CD4+ T cells sorted from blood. Stated subset: CD45RA-negative fraction. This TCR came from a man aged 18 to 29 in good health. The gene calls are TRBV7-9 and TRBJ2-7; D is uncertain. Written as DNA, the CDR3 is TGTGCCAGCAGCCTTCCAGGTAGCTCCTACGAGCAGTACTTC. Translated: CASSLPGSSYEQYF.